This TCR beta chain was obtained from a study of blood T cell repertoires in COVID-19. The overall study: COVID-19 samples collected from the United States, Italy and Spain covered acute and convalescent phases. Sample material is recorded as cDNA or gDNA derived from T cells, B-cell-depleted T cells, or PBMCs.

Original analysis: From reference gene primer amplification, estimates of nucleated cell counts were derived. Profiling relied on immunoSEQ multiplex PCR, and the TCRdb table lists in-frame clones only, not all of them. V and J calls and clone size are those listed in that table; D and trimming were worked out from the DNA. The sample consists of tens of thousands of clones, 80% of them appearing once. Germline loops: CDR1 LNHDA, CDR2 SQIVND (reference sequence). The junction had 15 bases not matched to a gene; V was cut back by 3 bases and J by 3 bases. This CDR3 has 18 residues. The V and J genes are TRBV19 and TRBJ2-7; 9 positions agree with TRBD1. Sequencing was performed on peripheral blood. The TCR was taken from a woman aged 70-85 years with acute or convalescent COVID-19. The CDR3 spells CASSISRTSTGGIYEQYF. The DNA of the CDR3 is TGTGCCAGTAGTATCTCCCGCACCTCGACAGGGGGAATCTACGAGCAGTACTTC.